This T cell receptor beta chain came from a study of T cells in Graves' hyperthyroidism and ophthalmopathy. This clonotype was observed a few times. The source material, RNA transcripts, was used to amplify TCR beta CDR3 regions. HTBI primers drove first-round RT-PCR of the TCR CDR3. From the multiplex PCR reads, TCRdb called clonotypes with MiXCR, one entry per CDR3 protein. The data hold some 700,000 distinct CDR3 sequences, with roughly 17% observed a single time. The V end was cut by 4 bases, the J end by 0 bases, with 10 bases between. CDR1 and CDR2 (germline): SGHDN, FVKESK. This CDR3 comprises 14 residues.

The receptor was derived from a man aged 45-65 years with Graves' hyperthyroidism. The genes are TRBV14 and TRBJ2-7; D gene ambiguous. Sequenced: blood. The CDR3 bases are TGTGCCAGCAGCCCCCTTCCCTACTCCTACGAGCAGTACTTC. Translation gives CASSPLPYSYEQYF.